Listed below are T cell receptor beta chains from one sample, sequenced in a study of blood T cell repertoires in COVID-19. The table came from immunoSEQ multiplex PCR; TCRdb's copy has only in-frame clones and leaves some out. The sample yields 230,000 or so clones, roughly 81% seen once. The sequencing sample was made of PBMCs or T cells enriched from blood (not recorded which). The receptor set was obtained from a woman aged 45-59 years who had been exposed to COVID-19. Both conserved end residues are part of each CDR3. D genes are given only for firm matches. Not every row has a clone size; where given, it reads once, few, many or a size class.

abundance	d_gene	j_gene	v_gene	CDR3aa	CDR3nt
-	-	TRBJ2-6	TRBV10-3	CAIGTTGLPTSGANVLTF	TGTGCCATCGGGACAACAGGGCTTCCTACCTCTGGGGCCAACGTCCTGACTTTC
-	-	TRBJ1-1	TRBV4-3	CASSQSRGGTEAFF	TGCGCCAGCAGCCAGTCCCGAGGGGGCACTGAAGCTTTCTTT
-	TRBD1	TRBJ1-1	TRBV5-4	CASSPRQGTNTEAFF	TGTGCCAGCAGCCCCAGACAGGGGACGAACACTGAAGCTTTCTTT
-	-	TRBJ1-2	TRBV10-2	CASSAEGGNYGYTF	TGCGCCAGCAGCGCGGAGGGGGGGAACTATGGCTACACCTTC
-	-	TRBJ2-4	TRBV12-3/TRBV12-4	CASSFEGNIQYF	TGTGCCAGCAGTTTTGAGGGAAACATTCAGTACTTC
few	-	TRBJ2-5	TRBV10-3	CAIRETRSQETQYF	TGTGCCATCAGGGAGACTAGGAGCCAAGAGACCCAGTACTTC
-	TRBD1	TRBJ1-1	TRBV18	CASSLRQGTEAFF	TGTGCCAGCTCCCTAAGACAGGGGACTGAAGCTTTCTTT
-	-	TRBJ1-1	TRBV5-4	CASKPAEVPEAFF	TGTGCCAGCAAGCCTGCCGAGGTCCCTGAAGCTTTCTTT
few	TRBD1	TRBJ2-3	TRBV27	CASSPRTGGGDTQYF	TGTGCCAGCAGTCCCAGGACAGGGGGGGGAGATACGCAGTATTTT
once	-	TRBJ2-7	TRBV7-9	CASSPAGQGNNEQYF	TGTGCCAGCAGCCCTGCGGGGCAGGGCAACAACGAGCAGTACTTC
-	-	TRBJ2-2	TRBV3-1/TRBV3-2	CASSQDGGARELFF	TGTGCCAGCAGCCAAGATGGAGGGGCAAGGGAGCTGTTTTTT
-	TRBD1	TRBJ1-1	TRBV5-1	CASSLEGTGPEAFF	TGCGCCAGCAGCTTGGAGGGGACAGGGCCTGAAGCTTTCTTT
-	-	TRBJ2-7	TRBV6-6	CASSYRQGIRGYEQYF	TGTGCCAGCAGTTACCGTCAAGGAATTCGGGGCTACGAGCAGTACTTC
-	-	TRBJ1-1	TRBV5-4	CASSPEGKNTEAFF	TGTGCCAGCAGCCCCGAGGGCAAGAACACTGAAGCTTTCTTT
-	-	TRBJ2-1	TRBV25-1	CASSERLNEQFF	TGTGCCAGCAGTGAACGGTTGAATGAGCAGTTCTTC
-	-	TRBJ2-2	TRBV19	CASTTGLNTGELFF	TGTGCCAGTACCACGGGACTTAACACCGGGGAGCTGTTTTTT
-	-	TRBJ1-1	TRBV19	CASTPHAGGTEAFF	TGTGCCAGTACCCCACACGCGGGGGGCACTGAAGCTTTCTTT
once	-	TRBJ1-4	TRBV5-6	CASSLDRRNEKLFF	TGTGCCAGCAGCTTGGACAGGAGAAATGAAAAACTGTTTTTT
-	-	TRBJ2-7	TRBV3-1/TRBV3-2	CASSFAGYEQYF	TGTGCCAGCAGCTTTGCGGGCTACGAGCAGTACTTC
-	TRBD1	TRBJ2-5	TRBV10-3	CAVQLPGQGTGETQYF	TGTGCCGTGCAACTTCCGGGACAGGGGACGGGAGAGACCCAGTACTTC
-	-	TRBJ2-3	TRBV18	CASSLPQDTQYF	TGTGCCAGCTCACTCCCCCAGGATACGCAGTATTTT
-	-	TRBJ1-5	TRBV6-5	CASTREGNQPQHF	TGTGCCAGCACCAGGGAGGGCAATCAGCCCCAGCATTTT
-	TRBD1	TRBJ1-2	TRBV4-2	CATGGQGGGYTF	TGTGCCACCGGGGGACAGGGGGGCGGCTACACCTTC
-	-	TRBJ2-3	TRBV27	CASSLGGGAGHTQYF	TGTGCCAGCAGTTTAGGTGGGGGGGCAGGGCACACGCAGTATTTT
-	-	TRBJ2-2	TRBV19	CASSRDSYSTGELFF	TGTGCCAGTAGCCGGGACTCCTATTCAACCGGGGAGCTGTTTTTT
-	-	TRBJ2-1	TRBV10-2	CASSVADYNEQFF	TGCGCCAGCAGTGTGGCGGACTACAATGAGCAGTTCTTC
-	-	TRBJ2-7	TRBV20-1	CSARATYEQYF	TGCAGTGCTAGGGCCACCTACGAGCAGTACTTC
-	TRBD1	TRBJ1-4	TRBV27	CASSSIRGQGNEKLFF	TGTGCCAGCAGTTCTATCCGAGGACAGGGGAATGAAAAACTGTTTTTT
-	-	TRBJ2-7	TRBV27	CASSLSGVQSSYEQYF	TGTGCCAGCAGTTTATCCGGGGTACAAAGCTCCTACGAGCAGTACTTC
-	TRBD1	TRBJ1-5	TRBV19	CASSSTGTVHQPQHF	TGTGCCAGTAGTAGCACCGGGACAGTCCATCAGCCCCAGCATTTT
-	TRBD1	TRBJ1-5	TRBV19	CASSRDREGKQPQHF	TGTGCCAGTAGTAGGGACAGGGAGGGCAAACAGCCCCAGCATTTT
-	TRBD2	TRBJ2-2	TRBV27	CASGSGGWNTGELFF	TGTGCCAGCGGAAGCGGGGGGTGGAACACCGGGGAGCTGTTTTTT
-	TRBD1	TRBJ2-7	TRBV10-3	CAISAGQGAPNEQYF	TGTGCCATCAGTGCCGGACAGGGGGCGCCGAACGAGCAGTACTTC